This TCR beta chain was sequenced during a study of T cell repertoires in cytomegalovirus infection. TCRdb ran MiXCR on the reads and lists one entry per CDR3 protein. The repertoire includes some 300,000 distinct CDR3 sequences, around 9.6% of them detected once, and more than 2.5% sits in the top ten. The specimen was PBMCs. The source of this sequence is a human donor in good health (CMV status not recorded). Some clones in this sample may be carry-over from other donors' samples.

CDR3 sequence reads: CASSLSVPDTEAFF. The CDR3 DNA sequence: TGTGCCAGCAGTTTATCCGTGCCGGACACTGAAGCTTTCTTT. The chain combines TRBV28 with TRBJ1-1; D uncertain. Between the trimmed V and J ends, which lost 1 base and 3 bases, there was a span of 9 bases. From germline, CDR1 is MDHEN and CDR2 SYDVKM. This CDR3 has 14 residues.